The present entry profiles one T cell receptor beta chain with its context. Its antigen remains unidentified. This entry comes from a study of T cell responses to AZD1222 COVID-19 vaccine. Overall study findings and caveats: AZD1222 recipients seropositive at baseline numbered only six or seven.

This CDR3 has 17 residues. Germline values: CDR1 SGHDT, CDR2 YYEEEE. The V end was cut by 3 bases, the J end by 7 bases, with 23 bases between. Using immunoSEQ multiplex PCR, the repertoire was profiled, and TCRdb retains in-frame clones only, with some absent. The table lists around 94,000 clones, 84% of them singletons. The sequence derives from an adult in good health. The sequenced sample was peripheral blood, obtained on day 0 of AZD1222 vaccination. V is TRBV5-6 and J is TRBJ1-5; D unclear. CDR3 protein: CASSSLGGSALAQPQHF. CDR3 nucleotides: TGTGCCAGCAGCTCATTAGGTGGGTCAGCTCTGGCCCAGCCCCAGCATTTT.